Shown below are 15 T cell receptor beta chains from a single sample sequenced in a study of identical twins. TCRdb itself ran the 5' RACE reads through MiXCR, one entry per CDR3 protein. This table holds hundreds of thousands of distinct CDR3 sequences, 21% found once. The sample was also reused in another study, on T cells expressing NK-cell markers.

The sample taken for sequencing was PBMCs. The receptors were sampled from a woman between 18 and 29 years old in good health.

In its sample, this clonotype was seen a few times. This chain joins TRBV6-5 and TRBJ2-7, with 9 bases that match TRBD1. The V gene end was trimmed by 0 bases and the J gene end by 1 base; junction bases not matched to a gene: 7. The germline V gene has CDR1 MNHEY and CDR2 SVGAGI. The CDR3 contains 17 residues. The CDR3 DNA reads as TGTGCCAGCAGTTACTCAATGGGGACAGGGAAATCCTACGAGCAGTACTTC. Protein: CASSYSMGTGKSYEQYF.

This clonotype was detected ten times or more. The J gene is TRBJ1-2, the V gene TRBV29-1; TRBD1 matches 7 bases. The germline V gene encodes CDR1 SQVTM and CDR2 ANQGSEA. There are 11 residues in the CDR3. Germline trimming cut 6 bases from V and 8 bases from J; bases unmatched to any gene: 6. The CDR3 region has the DNA TGCAGCGTCGGGACAGATGAGGGCTACACCTTC. Amino acid sequence: CSVGTDEGYTF. The full variable domain, in which reference TRBV29-1 and TRBJ1-2 provide the parts outside the CDR3, is SAVISQKPSRDICQRGTSLTIQCQVDSQVTMMFWYRQQPGQSLTLIATANQGSEATYESGFVIDKFPISRPNLTFSTLTVSNMSPEDSSIYLCSVGTDEGYTFGSGTRLTVV.

This clonotype was seen repeatedly, ten times or more. This sequence joins TRBV11-2 and TRBJ2-3, with D possibly called TRBD1 or TRBD2 (5 bases each). This CDR3 contains 15 residues. V gave up 0 bases and J gave up 2 bases, with 9 bases separating them. The germline V gene has CDR1 SGHAT and CDR2 FQNNGV. The CDR3 nucleotides read TGTGCCAGCAGCTTAGAGGGACGTAACACAGATACGCAGTATTTT. As protein: CASSLEGRNTDTQYF.

This clonotype has only a few counts. The chain uses TRBV25-1 and TRBJ2-7; possibly TRBD1 for D (5 bases). Trimming took 8 bases from V and 5 from J, leaving 19 bases between them. CDR1 and CDR2 from the germline V gene are MGHDK and SYGVNS. The CDR3 is made up of 14 amino acids. The CDR3 loop is CASSGSRGADEQYF. CDR3 coding DNA: TGTGCCAGCTCCGGCTCTAGGGGCGCCGACGAGCAGTACTTC.

This chain uses TRBV12-3 or TRBV12-4 with TRBJ2-1; TRBD2 agrees at 11 bases. CDR3 length: 15 amino acids. The trim removed 3 bases at V and 7 bases at J, leaving 5 bases unmatched. The DNA for the CDR3 is TGTGCCAGCAGTTTCTCGCGACTAGCGGGAAATGAGCAGTTCTTC. Encoded protein: CASSFSRLAGNEQFF.

V gene TRBV15 combines with J gene TRBJ2-1, with 8 bases that match TRBD2. This CDR3 is 16 amino acids long. The V segment lost 1 base and the J segment 6 bases; nucleotides outside the gene matches: 8. CDR1 is LNHNV, CDR2 YYDKDF, per germline (reference sequence). CDR3 residues: CATSRGLAKEANEQFF. The CDR3 DNA follows: TGTGCCACCAGCAGAGGACTAGCGAAAGAGGCCAATGAGCAGTTCTTC. Supplemented by reference TRBV15 and TRBJ2-1, the full variable domain reads DAMVIQNPRYQVTQFGKPVTLSCSQTLNHNVMYWYQQKSSQAPKLLFHYYDKDFNNEADTPDNFQSRRPNTSFCFLDIRSPGLGDTAMYLCATSRGLAKEANEQFFGPGTRLTVL.

The rearrangement joins TRBV20-1 to TRBJ2-1; D may be TRBD2 (7 bases). CDR3 length: 16 amino acids. Between the trimmed V and J ends, which lost 1 base and 5 bases, there was a span of 18 bases. From germline, CDR1 is DFQATT and CDR2 SNEGSKA (reference sequence). This chain's CDR3 is CSARVGGEKDHNEQFF. The CDR3 region has the DNA TGCAGTGCTAGAGTAGGGGGGGAAAAGGACCACAATGAGCAGTTCTTC.

As concerns this clonotype: A junction end diverges from the germline sequence, so it may reflect a read error. This chain connects TRBV11-2 to TRBJ2-1; possible D gene TRBD2, 6 bases. Germline CDR1 SGHAT, CDR2 FQNNGV. This CDR3 contains 11 residues. The CDR3 bases are TGTGCCAGCAGCTCCGGGACTGGGTATGTCTTC. Encoded protein: CASSSGTGYVF.

On this clonotype: This may arise from a read error, as a much more abundant clone is one base away. This rearrangement joins TRBV6-2 or TRBV6-3 to TRBJ2-7; a weak D match, TRBD1 (5 bases). Trimming left V 2 bases short and J 2 bases short, with 7 bases between. This CDR3 has 13 residues. CDR1 and CDR2 (germline): MNHEY, SVGEGT. CDR3 residues: CASSYDRAYEQYF. Written as DNA, the CDR3 is TGTGCCAGCAGTTACGACAGAGCCTACGAGCAGTACTTC.

This clonotype came up many times. The V and J genes are TRBV29-1 and TRBJ2-1, with 11 bases identical to TRBD2. The germline V gene has CDR1 SQVTM and CDR2 ANQGSEA. V shed 2 bases and J 0 bases; nucleotides not matched to a gene: 3. The CDR3 is 16 residues long. The chain's CDR3 is CSVELAGGHSYNEQFF. The CDR3 DNA follows: TGCAGCGTTGAACTAGCGGGGGGCCACTCCTACAATGAGCAGTTCTTC.

This chain uses TRBV11-2 with TRBJ2-7; the D gene is possibly TRBD2 (6 bases). V gave up 1 base and J gave up 7 bases, with 14 bases separating them. There are 14 residues in the CDR3. Germline assignment: CDR1 SGHAT and CDR2 FQNNGV. The CDR3 DNA sequence: TGTGCCAGCAGCTTAGTGTTGGGGGGAGAAGAGCAGTACTTC. It translates to CASSLVLGGEEQYF. Looking up the rest from reference TRBV11-2 and TRBJ2-7 gives the full variable domain: EAGVAQSPRYKIIEKRQSVAFWCNPISGHATLYWYQQILGQGPKLLIQFQNNGVVDDSQLPKDRFSAERLKGVDSTLKIQPAKLEDSAVYLCASSLVLGGEEQYFGPGTRLTVT.

J is TRBJ2-1 and V is TRBV6-1, with a weak D call TRBD1 (6 bases). Deletions cut 6 bases from V and 10 bases from J, with 16 bases between. The CDR3 extends over 13 amino acids. In germline, CDR1 is MNHNS, CDR2 SASEGT. The CDR3 is CASRSRGVGEQFF. The CDR3 region has the DNA TGTGCCAGCAGATCCAGGGGCGTCGGGGAGCAGTTCTTC.

This clonotype was seen a few times. CDR3 nucleotide sequence: TGTGCCAGCAGCTTAGTAGGGGGGAACACGAATGAGCAGTTCTTC. This translates into CASSLVGGNTNEQFF. V gene TRBV7-8 combines with J gene TRBJ2-1; possibly TRBD1 or TRBD2 for D (6 bases each). Germline V gene data show CDR1 as SGHVS and CDR2 as FQNEAQ. Trimming removed 1 base from V and 7 bases from J, with 14 bases in between. This CDR3 has 15 amino acids.

This clonotype occurred a few times. The J gene is TRBJ1-6, the V gene TRBV28; D is uncertain. V dropped 2 bases and J dropped 8 bases, with 28 bases sitting between them. The CDR3 covers 20 residues. Per germline, CDR1 MDHEN and CDR2 SYDVKM. CDR3 loop: CASSLPAAESAELHHSPLHF. CDR3 sequence (DNA): TGTGCCAGCAGTTTACCGGCTGCGGAGTCGGCGGAACTGCATCATTCACCCCTCCACTTT.

This chain connects TRBV12-3 or TRBV12-4 to TRBJ2-5; 7 nucleotides match TRBD2. V was clipped by 5 bases and J by 2 bases; unmatched bases: 5. The CDR3 consists of 14 residues. CDR3 nucleotide sequence: TGTGCCAGCAGTCGACTAGCCCCGCAAGAGACCCAGTACTTC. It yields the protein CASSRLAPQETQYF.